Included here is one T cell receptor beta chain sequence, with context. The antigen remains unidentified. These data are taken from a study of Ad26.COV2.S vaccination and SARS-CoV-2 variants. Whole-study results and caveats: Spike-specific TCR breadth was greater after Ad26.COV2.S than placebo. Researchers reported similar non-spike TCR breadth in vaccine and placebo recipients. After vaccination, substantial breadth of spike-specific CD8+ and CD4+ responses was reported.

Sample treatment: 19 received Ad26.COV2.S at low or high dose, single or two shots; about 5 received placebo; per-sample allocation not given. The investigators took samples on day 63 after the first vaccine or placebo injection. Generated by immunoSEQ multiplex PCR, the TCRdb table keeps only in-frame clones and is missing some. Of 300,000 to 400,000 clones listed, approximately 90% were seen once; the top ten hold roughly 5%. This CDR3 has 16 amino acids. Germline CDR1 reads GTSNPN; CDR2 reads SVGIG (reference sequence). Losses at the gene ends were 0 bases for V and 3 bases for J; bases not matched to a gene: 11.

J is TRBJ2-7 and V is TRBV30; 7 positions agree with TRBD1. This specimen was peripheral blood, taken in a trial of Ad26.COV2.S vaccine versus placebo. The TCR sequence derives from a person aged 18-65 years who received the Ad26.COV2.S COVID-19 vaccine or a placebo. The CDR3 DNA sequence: TGTGCCTGGAGTGTCCCTAAGACAGGGACCGGCTACGAGCAGTACTTC. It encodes CAWSVPKTGTGYEQYF.